Each of the 27 T cell receptor beta chains below was sequenced from the same sample in a study of Ad26.COV2.S vaccination and SARS-CoV-2 variants. The data were produced by immunoSEQ multiplex PCR, yet TCRdb's version contains in-frame clones alone and is incomplete. In the table there are 240,000 or so clones, more than 75% of which are singletons. The treatment is: roughly 19 received Ad26.COV2.S at low or high dose, single or two shots; five or six received placebo; per-sample allocation not given. Material that was analyzed had been drawn on day 63 after the first vaccine or placebo injection. The specimen was peripheral blood, collected in a trial of Ad26.COV2.S vaccine versus placebo. The receptors stem from a person between 18 and 65 years old who received the Ad26.COV2.S COVID-19 vaccine or a placebo.

This chain joins TRBV21-1 and TRBJ1-1; the table names TRBD1, a call not compared with the DNA. TRBV21-1 is labeled a pseudogene. The CDR3 totals 15 residues. The CDR3 sequence is CASSVVAQGQTEAFF. For the CDR3, the DNA is TGTGCCAGCAGCGTGGTGGCACAGGGCCAGACTGAAGCTTTCTTT.

The chain couples TRBV6-4 to TRBJ1-1; 7 nucleotides match TRBD1. This CDR3 comprises 16 residues. Germline CDR1 is MRHNA and CDR2 is SNTAGT. V shed 5 bases, J shed 1 base, and the junction held 10 bases outside the gene matches. Here the CDR3 DNA reads TGTGCCAGCAGTCGTACACCAGGGGGTGCGAACACTGAAGCTTTCTTT. Its translation is CASSRTPGGANTEAFF.

This chain joins TRBV5-5 and TRBJ1-5; D gene ambiguous. The CDR3 contains 17 residues. Trimming left V 0 bases short and J 0 bases short, with 13 bases between. CDR1 and CDR2 (germline): SGHKS, YYEKEE (reference sequence). This CDR3 is CASSLAPRTDSNQPQHF. CDR3 in DNA: TGTGCCAGCAGCTTGGCCCCAAGGACGGATAGCAATCAGCCCCAGCATTTT.

The chain links TRBV7-8 to TRBJ1-2, with D perhaps TRBD1 (6 bases). The ends were cut back, 7 bases at V and 4 bases at J, with 19 bases in the middle. Per the germline V gene, CDR1 is SGHVS and CDR2 is FQNEAQ. There are 15 residues in the CDR3. The CDR3 is CASIPRRGDVYGYTF. CDR3 DNA: TGTGCCAGCATCCCCAGGAGGGGGGATGTCTATGGCTACACCTTC. The variable domain in full, completed from reference TRBV7-8 and TRBJ1-2, reads GAGVSQSPRYKVAKRGQDVALRCDPISGHVSLFWYQQALGQGPEFLTYFQNEAQLDKSGLPSDRFFAERPEGSVSTLKIQRTQQEDSAVYLCASIPRRGDVYGYTFGSGTRLTVV.

The chain recombines TRBV29-1 with TRBJ1-5, with 8 nucleotides matching TRBD1. This CDR3 has 13 residues. The V gene's germline CDR1 is SQVTM and CDR2 ANQGSEA. J was trimmed by 7 bases and V by 4 bases; bases with no gene match: 6. This CDR3 is CSVAPDRVQPQHF. The CDR3 nucleotides read TGCAGCGTTGCCCCGGACAGGGTCCAGCCCCAGCATTTT.

The chain has TRBV19 and TRBJ2-1, with 7 positions matching TRBD2. CDR1 LNHDA and CDR2 SQIVND come from the germline V gene (reference sequence). The CDR3 is 14 residues long. V gave up 6 bases and J gave up 5 bases; unmatched junction bases: 7. DNA for the CDR3: TGTGCCAGTAGAACCCCCGGGACTAACAATGAGCAGTTCTTC. Its translation is CASRTPGTNNEQFF.

The rearrangement links TRBV7-9 to TRBJ1-1; D is uncertain. The V gene's germline CDR1 is SEHNR and CDR2 FQNEAQ (reference sequence). V lost 6 bases and J lost 3, with 14 bases in between. The CDR3 totals 14 residues. The CDR3, as DNA: TGTGCCAGCAGGCGTGGTGACACCTACACTGAAGCTTTCTTT. Translated, it gives CASRRGDTYTEAFF. Based on the CDR3 plus reference TRBV7-9 and TRBJ1-1, the full variable domain is DTGVSQNPRHKITKRGQNVTFRCDPISEHNRLYWYRQTLGQGPEFLTYFQNEAQLEKSRLLSDRFSAERPKGSFSTLEIQRTEQGDSAMYLCASRRGDTYTEAFFGQGTRLTVV.

The V call is TRBV11-3, the J call TRBJ2-7; 11 nucleotides line up with TRBD1. Trimming took 5 bases from V and 3 from J; bases not matched to a gene: 3. This CDR3 has 14 amino acids. CDR1 and CDR2 from the germline V gene are SGHNT and YENEEA. This CDR3 reads CASSPGTGGYEQYF. CDR3 nucleotide sequence: TGTGCCAGCAGCCCCGGGACAGGGGGCTACGAGCAGTACTTC. Looking up the rest from reference TRBV11-3 and TRBJ2-7 gives the full variable domain: EAGVVQSPRYKIIEKKQPVAFWCNPISGHNTLYWYLQNLGQGPELLIRYENEEAVDDSQLPKDRFSAERLKGVDSTLKIQPAELGDSAVYLCASSPGTGGYEQYFGPGTRLTVT.

This clone appeared a single time. CDR3 region: CASSPMGGHVYGYTF. For the CDR3, the DNA is TGTGCCAGCTCACCCATGGGCGGCCACGTCTATGGCTACACCTTC. This chain uses TRBV18 with TRBJ1-2; D not certain. The CDR3 length is 15 residues. From germline, CDR1 is KGHSH and CDR2 LQKENI. V was pared by 3 bases and J by 4 bases, with 15 bases between.

This rearrangement joins TRBV7-2 to TRBJ2-2; 10 bases agree with TRBD1. The junction had 5 bases not matched to a gene; V was cut back by 8 bases and J by 5 bases. CDR3 size: 14 residues. CDR1 SGHTA and CDR2 FQGNSA come from the germline V gene. CDR3 amino acids: CASLGTGATGELFF. CDR3 coding DNA: TGTGCCAGCCTCGGGACAGGGGCGACCGGGGAGCTGTTTTTT.

The chain is built from TRBV6-9 and TRBJ2-5, with D tentatively TRBD2 (7 bases). CDR3 length equals 16 residues. V was cut by 7 bases and J by 4 bases, with 22 bases left in between. Germline CDR1 and CDR2: MNHGY and SVAAGI. The CDR3 sequence is CASILDRGGAGETQYF. CDR3 nucleotides: TGTGCCAGCATCCTCGACCGAGGGGGGGCGGGAGAGACCCAGTACTTC.

The V gene is TRBV24-1, the J gene TRBJ2-1; tentatively, D is TRBD2 (5 bases). The V and J ends lost 7 bases and 9 bases respectively, with 12 bases between them. Germline V gene lookup returns CDR1 KGHDR and CDR2 SFDVKD. This CDR3 is 12 amino acids long. The CDR3 is CATSGITPEQFF. The CDR3 DNA follows: TGTGCCACCAGCGGGATTACCCCTGAGCAGTTCTTC.

This chain links TRBV7-9 with TRBJ1-5; D call uncertain. CDR1 SEHNR and CDR2 FQNEAQ come from the germline V gene (reference sequence). V was trimmed by 2 bases and J by 1 base, leaving 9 bases between them. The CDR3 consists of 15 residues. CDR3 nucleotides: TGTGCCAGCAGCTTATCGGGGAAGAGCAATCAGCCCCAGCATTTT. Translation gives CASSLSGKSNQPQHF.

The CDR3 reads CAISEKQGGSYEQYF. The CDR3 DNA sequence: TGTGCCATCAGTGAGAAACAGGGGGGCTCCTACGAGCAGTACTTC. The V gene is TRBV10-3, the J gene TRBJ2-7, with 8 positions matching TRBD1. J gave up 0 bases and V 2 bases, and 3 bases lay outside the gene matches. Germline V CDR1 and CDR2: ENHRY, SYGVKD. CDR3 length equals 15 residues.

The chain couples TRBV4-3 to TRBJ1-1, with TRBD1 matching 11 bases. Germline lookup yields CDR1 LGHNA and CDR2 YSLEER. J lost 3 bases, V lost 3 bases, and 9 bases had no gene match. CDR3 length equals 17 residues. The CDR3 loop reads CASSHLYGTGGDTEAFF. The CDR3 DNA follows: TGCGCCAGCAGCCACCTATACGGGACAGGGGGTGACACTGAAGCTTTCTTT.

The V gene is TRBV14, the J gene TRBJ2-1; the match to TRBD2 covers 8 bases. This CDR3 spans 16 amino acids. From germline, CDR1 is SGHDN and CDR2 FVKESK. Unmatched junction bases numbered 10, after V lost 3 bases and J lost 6 bases. The CDR3, as DNA: TGTGCCAGCAGCCACCATAGCGGGATTTACCGCAATGAGCAGTTCTTC. The encoded protein is CASSHHSGIYRNEQFF. Filled out from reference TRBV14 and TRBJ2-1, the complete variable domain reads EAGVTQFPSHSVIEKGQTVTLRCDPISGHDNLYWYRRVMGKEIKFLLHFVKESKQDESGMPNNRFLAERTGGTYSTLKVQPAELEDSGVYFCASSHHSGIYRNEQFFGPGTRLTVL.

V and J are TRBV3-1 (or the pseudogene TRBV3-2) and TRBJ2-1; 11 positions agree with TRBD2. Germline CDR1 and CDR2: LGHDT and YNNKEL (reference sequence). This CDR3 comprises 15 residues. V lost 4 bases, J lost 7 bases, and 6 bases stayed unmatched. CDR3 sequence: CASSPTSGSTNEQFF. CDR3 DNA sequence: TGTGCCAGCAGCCCAACTAGCGGGAGTACGAATGAGCAGTTCTTC.

This clone has only one observation. Other DNA sequences from this sample encode an identical CDR3 as well. The chain couples TRBV5-1 to TRBJ2-3; D not certain. The CDR3 is 13 residues long. Trimming pared 1 base from V and 0 bases from J, leaving 3 bases between. Germline loops: CDR1 SGHRS, CDR2 YFSETQ. CDR3 sequence (DNA): TGCGCCAGCAGCTTGCCTAGCACAGATACGCAGTATTTT. Amino acids: CASSLPSTDTQYF.

This chain uses TRBV24-1 with TRBJ2-3; 8 bases align to TRBD2. Germline CDR1 and CDR2: KGHDR and SFDVKD. The CDR3 is made up of 17 amino acids. J was trimmed by 1 base and V by 5 bases; bases with no gene match: 10. Here the CDR3 reads CATSVTGGGLGTDTQYF. The CDR3 DNA follows: TGTGCCACCAGTGTGACCGGGGGGGGTCTCGGCACAGATACGCAGTATTTT.

Only a few counts were recorded for this clone. The V call is TRBV28, the J call TRBJ1-5, with 9 bases fitting TRBD1. The CDR3 covers 16 residues. The germline gives CDR1 MDHEN, CDR2 SYDVKM. V was clipped by 6 bases and J by 4 bases; unmatched bases: 10. The CDR3 region has the DNA TGTGCCAGCAGCTTGCCTCCGGGACAGGGTAATCAGCCCCAGCATTTT. It encodes CASSLPPGQGNQPQHF.

Notes on this clone: Germline is not matched at one junction end, which may reflect a read error. The V and J genes are TRBV7-7 and TRBJ2-2; TRBD1 matches 7 bases. The germline V gene has CDR1 SSHAT and CDR2 FNYEAQ (reference sequence). CDR3 length equals 17 residues. The CDR3 region has the DNA TGTGCTAGCAGCTTACGGACAGGTCCCGTAGGCACCGGGGAGCTGTTTTTT. Protein: CASSLRTGPVGTGELFF.

This chain connects TRBV7-3 to TRBJ2-1, with 10 bases lining up with TRBD2. The junction had 8 bases not matched to a gene; V was cut back by 0 bases and J by 6 bases. Germline V CDR1 and CDR2: SGHTA, FQGTGA. The CDR3 is 17 amino acids. The CDR3 loop is CASSLTGWASGGNEQFF. CDR3 DNA sequence: TGTGCCAGCAGCTTAACGGGGTGGGCTAGCGGGGGCAATGAGCAGTTCTTC.

The gene calls are TRBV19 and TRBJ2-2; no definite D call. CDR1 LNHDA and CDR2 SQIVND come from the germline V gene (reference sequence). V shed 2 bases and J shed 1 base, with 14 bases lying between them. The CDR3 is 17 residues long. DNA for the CDR3: TGTGCCAGTAGTATAAAGTCCAGGCGACTGAACACCGGGGAGCTGTTTTTT. It codes for CASSIKSRRLNTGELFF.

The chain employs TRBV5-1 and TRBJ1-1; perhaps TRBD1 as D (6 bases). V was shortened by 1 base and J by 3 bases, with 13 bases between the two germline ends. This CDR3 region has 15 residues. The germline V gene has CDR1 SGHRS and CDR2 YFSETQ. Here the CDR3 reads CASSLTTKGDTEAFF. Here the CDR3 DNA reads TGCGCCAGCAGCTTGACCACTAAGGGGGACACTGAAGCTTTCTTT.

The chain recombines TRBV9 with TRBJ2-7; D might be TRBD2 (5 bases). This CDR3 region has 15 residues. CDR1 is SGDLS, CDR2 YYNGEE, per germline. Trimming took 0 bases from V and 2 from J, leaving 12 bases between them. For the CDR3, the DNA is TGTGCCAGCAGCGTAGGGAGGTCCTCCACCTACGAGCAGTACTTC. It yields the protein CASSVGRSSTYEQYF.

V is TRBV19 and J is TRBJ2-3; D unresolved. V was shortened by 4 bases and J by 4 bases, with 12 bases between the two germline ends. CDR3 length equals 14 residues. Per germline, CDR1 LNHDA and CDR2 SQIVND (reference sequence). The CDR3 region is CASSTHQEPDTQYF. CDR3 in DNA: TGTGCCAGTAGTACCCATCAGGAGCCAGATACGCAGTATTTT.

The rearrangement links TRBV18 to TRBJ1-6; D is possibly TRBD1 (6 bases). This CDR3 comprises 15 residues. The V end was cut by 5 bases, the J end by 8 bases, with 16 bases between. Germline assignment: CDR1 KGHSH and CDR2 LQKENI. This CDR3 reads CASSSHREGYSPLHF. In nucleotides, the CDR3 is TGTGCCAGCTCATCGCACAGGGAAGGTTATTCACCCCTCCACTTT.